These 7 T cell receptor beta chains originate from one sample sequenced in a study of graft-versus-host responses after intestinal transplantation. Sequencing was performed with immunoSEQ multiplex PCR; in TCRdb, only in-frame clones are kept and a portion is missing. This sample has 110,000 to 150,000 clones, with about nine tenths found just once. What these receptors recognize is not known. Material: unstimulated CD4+ T cells sorted from spleen or lymph node cells, obtained before intestinal transplant. These receptors were collected from a human donor who received an intestinal transplant.

The chain recombines TRBV4-1 with TRBJ2-7; D perhaps matches TRBD2 (5 bases). Per germline, CDR1 MGHRA and CDR2 YSYEKL. V lost 1 base, J lost 0 bases, and 10 bases lay in between. This CDR3 is 15 amino acids long. In nucleotides, the CDR3 is TGCGCCAGCAGCCAAGGGTCTAGCCTCTCCTACGAGCAGTACTTC. Protein product: CASSQGSSLSYEQYF.

This clone was seen a few times. The chain is built from TRBV4-2 and TRBJ2-1, with 8 positions matching TRBD2. The V gene's germline CDR1 is LGHNA and CDR2 YNFKEQ. The length of the CDR3 is 16 residues. Trimming at V came to 0 bases and at J to 15 bases, leaving 16 bases not matched to a gene. Here the CDR3 reads CASSQDGSGGGSRLFF. The DNA of the CDR3 is TGTGCCAGCAGCCAAGATGGAAGCGGGGGTGGATCCAGGTTGTTCTTC.

V gene TRBV2 combines with J gene TRBJ2-5, with 13 nucleotides matching TRBD2. After removal of 6 bases from V and 4 bases from J, the junction contained 5 bases not matched to a gene. Germline V CDR1 and CDR2: SNHLY, FYNNEI. The CDR3 runs 15 residues. The CDR3 loop reads CASRIRLAGGETQYF. The DNA of the CDR3 is TGTGCCAGCAGGATTAGACTAGCGGGAGGAGAGACCCAGTACTTC.

The chain uses TRBV11-3 and TRBJ1-1; unclear D gene. V lost 5 bases, J lost 1 base, and 8 bases lay in between. This CDR3 has 13 amino acids. Germline assignment: CDR1 SGHNT and CDR2 YENEEA. The CDR3 sequence: CASSSTGNTEAFF. The CDR3 region has the DNA TGTGCCAGCAGCAGCACTGGGAACACTGAAGCTTTCTTT.

V is TRBV19 and J is TRBJ2-3; D call uncertain. Germline CDR1 reads LNHDA; CDR2 reads SQIVND (reference sequence). The CDR3 is 15 amino acids. The V end lost 6 bases, the J end lost 0 bases, and 13 bases lay between the germline ends. CDR3 sequence reads: CASRQFRISTDTQYF. The CDR3, as DNA: TGTGCCAGTAGACAGTTCCGGATAAGCACAGATACGCAGTATTTT.

The CDR3 DNA sequence: TGTGCCAGCAGCGTAGAAGGATTCTCCTACGAGCAGTACTTC. Protein: CASSVEGFSYEQYF. V usage is TRBV9 and J usage is TRBJ2-5; D call uncertain. The J call may be incorrect, as the DNA end agrees better with TRBJ2-7. CDR1 and CDR2 (germline): SGDLS, YYNGEE. The CDR3 totals 14 residues.

This chain links TRBV27 with TRBJ2-7; 12 bases fit TRBD2. This CDR3 is 17 amino acids long. After removal of 2 bases from V and 5 bases from J, the junction contained 10 bases not matched to a gene. Germline V lookup: CDR1 MNHEY, CDR2 SMNVEV (reference sequence). CDR3 coding DNA: TGTGCCAGCAGTTTAATTCCAAGACTAGCGGGAGCCGACGAGCAGTACTTC. It specifies CASSLIPRLAGADEQYF.